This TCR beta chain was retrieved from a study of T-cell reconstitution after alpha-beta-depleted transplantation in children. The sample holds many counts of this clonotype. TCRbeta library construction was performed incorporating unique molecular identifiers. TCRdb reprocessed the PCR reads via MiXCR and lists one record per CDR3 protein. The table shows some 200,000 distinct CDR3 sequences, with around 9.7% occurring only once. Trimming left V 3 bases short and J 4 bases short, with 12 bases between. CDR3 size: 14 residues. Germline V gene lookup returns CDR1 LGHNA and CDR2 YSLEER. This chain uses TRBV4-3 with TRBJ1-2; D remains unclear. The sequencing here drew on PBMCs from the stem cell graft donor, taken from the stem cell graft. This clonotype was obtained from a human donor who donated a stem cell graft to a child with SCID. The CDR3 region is CASSHVTATYGYTF. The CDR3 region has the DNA TGCGCCAGCAGCCATGTCACGGCTACCTATGGCTACACCTTC.